This is a list of T cell receptor beta chains from one sample in a study of Graves' ophthalmopathy and Graves' hyperthyroidism. TCRdb re-analysed the multiplex PCR reads in MiXCR, keeping a single row per CDR3 protein. The sample has about 550,000 distinct CDR3 sequences, under 45% seen once. The material sequenced was peripheral blood or thyroid tissue (not recorded which). The source of these receptors is an adult man with Graves' hyperthyroidism. CDR3s include the opening cysteine and the closing phenylalanine or tryptophan. Each record gives: D gene, J gene, V gene, clone size, CDR3 protein, CDR3 DNA. A D gene is named only where the DNA matches it firmly. Not all rows give a size; the values are once, few, many and, for expanded clones, a class.

.	TRBJ1-2	TRBV29-1	.	CSVGGTSGGDYGYTF	TGCAGCGTTGGAGGGACTAGCGGGGGCGACTATGGCTACACCTTC
.	TRBJ1-5	TRBV12-3/TRBV12-4	many	CASIGGASNQPQHF	TGTGCCAGCATAGGAGGGGCGAGCAATCAGCCCCAGCATTTT
.	TRBJ1-3	TRBV5-1	few	CASTPVPGNTIYF	TGCGCCAGCACCCCGGTACCTGGAAACACCATATATTTT
.	TRBJ1-2	TRBV7-2	many	CASSLDWAGKGYTF	TGTGCCAGCAGCTTAGATTGGGCAGGGAAAGGCTACACCTTC
.	TRBJ1-1	TRBV4-1	.	CASSQGWGMGTEAFF	TGCGCCAGCAGCCAAGGATGGGGGATGGGCACTGAAGCTTTCTTT
.	TRBJ2-7	TRBV13	.	CASSLPRDSGDYEQYF	TGTGCCAGCAGCCTGCCCCGGGACTCGGGGGACTACGAGCAGTACTTC
.	TRBJ2-5	TRBV7-9	.	CASSVVGGLETQYF	TGTGCCAGCAGCGTTGTCGGGGGCCTGGAGACCCAGTACTTC
.	TRBJ2-7	TRBV10-3	few	CASSEGSDRPSYEQYF	TGTGCCAGCAGTGAAGGGTCGGACCGACCCTCCTACGAGCAGTACTTC
.	TRBJ1-2	TRBV6-5	many	CATRNYGYTF	TGTGCCACCCGGAACTATGGCTACACCTTC
.	TRBJ2-2	TRBV7-8	many	CASSLGWTSSTGELFF	TGTGCCAGCAGCTTAGGGTGGACAAGCAGCACCGGGGAGCTGTTTTTT
TRBD1	TRBJ1-5	TRBV6-1	.	CASSGPDRAWNQPQHF	TGTGCCAGCAGTGGACCGGACAGGGCATGGAATCAGCCCCAGCATTTT
.	TRBJ1-1	TRBV12-3/TRBV12-4	few	CASSSQTPTEAFF	TGTGCCAGCAGTTCCCAAACACCCACTGAAGCTTTCTTT